Following are 18 T cell receptor beta chains from one sample sequenced in a study of patients and donors after allogeneic stem cell transplantation. TCRdb fed the RT-PCR reads into MiXCR, producing one record per CDR3 protein. Of about 150,000 distinct CDR3 sequences listed, approximately 37% are singletons. Sequencing was done on a sample of blood, either unsorted or a sorted T cell fraction (not recorded which). The receptors were sampled from a human donor who was either an allogeneic HSCT recipient or a stem cell or donor lymphocyte infusion donor (not recorded which). It is not recorded whose cells these are; they may come from a transplant donor.

This clonotype showed up just a few times. J is TRBJ2-1 and V is TRBV10-3, with D possibly matching TRBD2 (6 bases). Germline values: CDR1 ENHRY, CDR2 SYGVKD. The CDR3 extends over 16 amino acids. V lost 0 bases and J lost 0, with 9 bases in between. The CDR3 region has the DNA TGTGCCATCAGTGAGTCGGCGGGAAGCTCCTACAATGAGCAGTTCTTC. This sequence encodes CAISESAGSSYNEQFF.

The rearrangement uses TRBV6-1 and TRBJ1-6; 7 nucleotides line up with TRBD1. The germline V gene encodes CDR1 MNHNS and CDR2 SASEGT. This CDR3 is 15 amino acids long. Trimming at V came to 2 bases and at J to 9 bases, leaving 7 bases not matched to a gene. CDR3 nucleotides: TGTGCCAGCAGTGAAAACACAGGGGCCAGTTCACCCCTCCACTTT. The encoded protein is CASSENTGASSPLHF.

J is TRBJ1-1 and V is TRBV7-9; 9 nucleotides align to TRBD1. CDR3 length: 14 residues. Germline V gene lookup returns CDR1 SEHNR and CDR2 FQNEAQ (reference sequence). The V segment lost 5 bases and the J segment 4 bases; nucleotides outside the gene matches: 5. The DNA for the CDR3 is TGTGCCAGCAGCCTACAGGGGGCAATCACTGAAGCTTTCTTT. Encoded protein: CASSLQGAITEAFF.

V and J are TRBV28 and TRBJ1-1, with a tentative D call TRBD1 (6 bases). Trimming took 6 bases from V and 3 from J, leaving 11 bases between them. The CDR3 is 13 amino acids. Germline CDR1 reads MDHEN; CDR2 reads SYDVKM. This CDR3 reads CASRPGGDTEAFF. The CDR3 coding sequence is TGTGCCAGCAGGCCTGGGGGCGACACTGAAGCTTTCTTT.

The chain combines TRBV7-8 with TRBJ2-1; D gene uncertain. V was cut by 1 base and J by 6 bases, with 7 bases left in between. Germline V gene lookup returns CDR1 SGHVS and CDR2 FQNEAQ. The CDR3 length is 13 residues. CDR3: CASSLVWGNEQFF. The CDR3 DNA reads TGTGCCAGCAGCTTAGTATGGGGCAATGAGCAGTTCTTC.

V and J are TRBV12-3 or TRBV12-4 and TRBJ1-4, with D unclear. The V end was cut by 8 bases, the J end by 5 bases, with 6 bases between. The CDR3 spans 11 residues. DNA for the CDR3: TGTGCCAGCGGACGGAATGAAAAACTGTTTTTT. Translated: CASGRNEKLFF.

The chain combines TRBV7-2 with TRBJ1-5; D may be TRBD1 (6 bases). Germline V gives CDR1 SGHTA, CDR2 FQGNSA. CDR3 size: 15 residues. The V end lost 1 base, the J end lost 5 bases, and 12 bases lay between the germline ends. CDR3 bases: TGTGCCAGCAGCTTAGGTAGGGCAGGGGATCAGCCCCAGCATTTT. Translating gives CASSLGRAGDQPQHF.

The chain is built from TRBV5-1 and TRBJ2-5, with TRBD2 matching 10 bases. There are 15 residues in the CDR3. Germline CDR1 SGHRS, CDR2 YFSETQ. After removal of 6 bases from V and 1 base from J, the junction contained 6 bases not matched to a gene. The CDR3 loop is CASTTSGGAQETQYF. Here the CDR3 DNA reads TGCGCCAGCACCACCAGCGGGGGGGCCCAAGAGACCCAGTACTTC.

CDR3 sequence (DNA): TGTGCCAGCAGCTTCCGGGACTTCTTTCATCAGCCCCAGCATTTT. This gives the protein CASSFRDFFHQPQHF. This rearrangement joins TRBV5-5 to TRBJ1-5; TRBD1 might be the D (5 bases). Germline CDR1 is SGHKS and CDR2 is YYEKEE (reference sequence). Trimming took 2 bases from V and 5 from J, leaving 14 bases between them. The CDR3 runs 15 residues.

A few counts support this clonotype. The chain couples TRBV5-1 to TRBJ1-2, with a tentative D call TRBD1 (5 bases). The CDR3 covers 12 residues. Germline-derived CDR1 and CDR2 are SGHRS and YFSETQ. Deletions cut 4 bases from V and 8 bases from J, with 12 bases between. The CDR3, as DNA: TGCGCCAGCAGCCTCGGGGCTCGCGGCTACACCTTC. Translation: CASSLGARGYTF. The whole variable domain, filled in from reference TRBV5-1 and TRBJ1-2, reads KAGVTQTPRYLIKTRGQQVTLSCSPISGHRSVSWYQQTPGQGLQFLFEYFSETQRNKGNFPGRFSGRQFSNSRSEMNVSTLELGDSALYLCASSLGARGYTFGSGTRLTVV.

This chain links TRBV12-3 or TRBV12-4 with TRBJ1-5, with D uncertain. The CDR3 length is 16 residues. With 1 base removed from V and 0 bases from J, the gap between germline ends came to 10 bases. The CDR3 loop reads CASSLGGQISNQPQHF. CDR3 sequence (DNA): TGTGCCAGCAGTTTAGGGGGTCAGATTAGCAATCAGCCCCAGCATTTT.

The chain is built from TRBV10-3 and TRBJ1-2; D might be TRBD1 (6 bases). Germline-derived CDR1 and CDR2 are ENHRY and SYGVKD. This CDR3 is 15 amino acids long. V was shortened by 6 bases and J by 4 bases, with 18 bases between the two germline ends. CDR3 sequence reads: CAISEGGGPSYGYTF. In nucleotides, the CDR3 is TGTGCCATCAGCGAGGGAGGGGGTCCAAGCTATGGCTACACCTTC.

This chain joins TRBV13 and TRBJ1-2; D perhaps matches TRBD1 (6 bases). The CDR3 covers 14 residues. CDR1 and CDR2 from the germline V gene are PRHDT and FYEKMQ (reference sequence). Trimming stripped 1 base from V and 7 bases from J, with 13 bases between. The CDR3 is CASSLAQGIGGYTF. Here the CDR3 DNA reads TGTGCCAGCAGCTTAGCACAGGGAATTGGTGGCTACACCTTC.

The chain employs TRBV28 and TRBJ1-4; 10 nucleotides line up with TRBD1. V lost 1 base and J lost 6; bases outside the gene matches: 2. The CDR3 is made up of 15 amino acids. Germline loops: CDR1 MDHEN, CDR2 SYDVKM. CDR3 amino acids: CASSLYGTGDEKLFF. The DNA for the CDR3 is TGTGCCAGCAGTTTATATGGGACAGGGGATGAAAAACTGTTTTTT. Looking up the rest from reference TRBV28 and TRBJ1-4 gives the full variable domain: DVKVTQSSRYLVKRTGEKVFLECVQDMDHENMFWYRQDPGLGLRLIYFSYDVKMKEKGDIPEGYSVSREKKERFSLILESASTNQTSMYLCASSLYGTGDEKLFFGSGTQLSVL.

This clonotype came up a few times. The rearrangement joins TRBV20-1 to TRBJ1-4; 7 bases map to TRBD1. CDR3 length equals 13 residues. Germline-derived CDR1 and CDR2 are DFQATT and SNEGSKA (reference sequence). V was clipped by 6 bases and J by 8 bases; unmatched bases: 9. The CDR3 sequence: CSARGGGEEKLFF. CDR3 DNA: TGCAGTGCCCGGGGAGGGGGCGAGGAAAAACTGTTTTTT.

V gene TRBV6-2 or TRBV6-3 combines with J gene TRBJ1-2; the D gene is possibly TRBD1 (5 bases). V lost 6 bases to trimming and J lost 3 bases, with 14 bases between them. Germline V gene sequence: CDR1 MNHEY, CDR2 SVGEGT. The CDR3 is 14 residues long. In nucleotides, the CDR3 is TGTGCCAGCAGCACACCCCGGGGCGACTATGGCTACACCTTC. Its protein is CASSTPRGDYGYTF.

V gene TRBV12-3 or TRBV12-4 combines with J gene TRBJ1-1; no firm D call. The length of the CDR3 is 14 residues. The V end was cut by 6 bases, the J end by 0 bases, with 11 bases between. The CDR3 DNA is TGTGCCAGCAGAACAGACAACATGAACACTGAAGCTTTCTTT. Translation: CASRTDNMNTEAFF.

This clonotype was recorded at least ten times. CDR3 in DNA: TGTGCCAGCAGCTGGAGTGGGCGTGAAGGCTACACCTTC. Translating it yields CASSWSGREGYTF. The chain is built from TRBV5-6 and TRBJ1-2; unclear D gene. The V gene's germline CDR1 is SGHDT and CDR2 YYEEEE. With 3 bases removed from V and 8 bases from J, the gap between germline ends came to 14 bases. The CDR3 runs to 13 residues.